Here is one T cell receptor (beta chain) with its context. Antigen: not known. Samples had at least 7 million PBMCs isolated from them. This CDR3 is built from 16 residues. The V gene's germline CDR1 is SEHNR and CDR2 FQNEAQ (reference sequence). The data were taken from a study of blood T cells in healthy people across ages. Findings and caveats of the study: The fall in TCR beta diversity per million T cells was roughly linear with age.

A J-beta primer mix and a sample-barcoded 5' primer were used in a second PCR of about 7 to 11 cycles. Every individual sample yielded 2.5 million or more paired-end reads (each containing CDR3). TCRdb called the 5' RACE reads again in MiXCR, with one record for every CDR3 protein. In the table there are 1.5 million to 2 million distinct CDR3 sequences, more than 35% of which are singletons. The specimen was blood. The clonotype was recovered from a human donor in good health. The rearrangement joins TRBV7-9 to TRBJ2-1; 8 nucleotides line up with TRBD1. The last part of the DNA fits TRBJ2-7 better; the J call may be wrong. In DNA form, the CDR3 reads TGTGCCAGCAGCTCCCCAGCGAGACAGGGGTACAATGAGCAGTACTTC. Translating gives CASSSPARQGYNEQYF.